A single sample gave rise to the 10 T cell receptor beta chains below, sequenced in a study of PD-L1 blockade in urothelial cancer. The method was immunoSEQ multiplex PCR; TCRdb's version includes in-frame clones alone and lacks a portion of them. Of about 38,000 clones in the sample, roughly 90% are singletons; the top ten hold roughly 7.6%. The sample consisted of PBMCs, taken around atezolizumab (anti-PD-L1) treatment. The receptors shown here come from a man between 65 and 85 years old with urothelial cancer.

The gene calls are TRBV5-1 and TRBJ2-5; 11 bases align to TRBD2. Trimming at V came to 3 bases and at J to 2 bases, leaving 6 bases not matched to a gene. Germline assignment: CDR1 SGHRS and CDR2 YFSETQ. This CDR3 is 16 amino acids long. CDR3 sequence (DNA): TGCGCCAGCAGCTCGGGACTAGCGGCACGGCAAGAGACCCAGTACTTC. Its protein product is CASSSGLAARQETQYF.

CDR3 in amino acids: CASSVGVNTGELFF. The CDR3 DNA follows: TGTGCCAGTAGTGTCGGGGTTAACACCGGGGAGCTGTTTTTT. The rearrangement links TRBV19 to TRBJ2-2; a possible D gene is TRBD2 (5 bases). The germline V and J ends were trimmed by 5 bases and 2 bases, with 9 bases remaining between them. This CDR3 has 14 amino acids. Germline CDR1 is LNHDA and CDR2 is SQIVND (reference sequence).

The chain joins TRBV7-9 to TRBJ2-7; tentatively, D is TRBD1 (5 bases). The CDR3 runs to 13 residues. CDR1 and CDR2 (germline): SEHNR, FQNEAQ (reference sequence). V was cut by 5 bases and J by 3 bases, with 11 bases left in between. CDR3 loop: CASSPRQGYEQYF. The CDR3 DNA is TGTGCCAGCAGCCCCCGGCAGGGCTACGAGCAGTACTTC.

The DNA for the CDR3 is TGTGCCAGCAGCTCGACCGGAGGGGCACAAAACACTGAAGCTTTCTTT. Amino acids: CASSSTGGAQNTEAFF. The chain couples TRBV11-2 to TRBJ1-1; perhaps TRBD1 as D (5 bases). This CDR3 region has 16 residues. Germline values: CDR1 SGHAT, CDR2 FQNNGV. Trimming shortened V by 4 bases and J by 2 bases, and 17 bases separated the two germline ends. The full variable domain, rest sourced from reference TRBV11-2 and TRBJ1-1, is EAGVAQSPRYKIIEKRQSVAFWCNPISGHATLYWYQQILGQGPKLLIQFQNNGVVDDSQLPKDRFSAERLKGVDSTLKIQPAKLEDSAVYLCASSSTGGAQNTEAFFGQGTRLTVV.

The chain joins TRBV18 to TRBJ2-1; maybe TRBD2 (6 bases). The CDR3 contains 16 residues. Per germline, CDR1 KGHSH and CDR2 LQKENI. With 0 bases removed from V and 7 bases from J, the gap between germline ends came to 16 bases. The DNA of the CDR3 is TGTGCCAGCTCACCACCAGGATGGAGGGCGGGGAATGAGCAGTTCTTC. This gives the protein CASSPPGWRAGNEQFF.

The rearrangement joins TRBV10-3 to TRBJ2-2; 11 positions match TRBD2. This CDR3 contains 15 residues. The V gene's germline CDR1 is ENHRY and CDR2 SYGVKD. Trimming cost V 3 bases and J 4 bases; bases outside gene matches: 1. CDR3 nucleotide sequence: TGTGCCATCAGTGACCTAGCGGGAGGCACCGGGGAGCTGTTTTTT. Translating gives CAISDLAGGTGELFF.

Comment on this clone: A read error may produce the germline difference seen at one junction end. The same CDR3 is also encoded by other DNA sequences in this sample. The chain carries TRBV30 and TRBJ1-2; a possible D gene is TRBD1 (5 bases). Looked up from germline, CDR1 is GTSNPN and CDR2 is SVGIG (reference sequence). The CDR3 sequence is 12 residues long. The CDR3 bases are TGTGCCTGGACGAGACAGAGTCCCCTGCACACCTTT. It specifies CAWTRQSPLHTF.

V is TRBV5-1 and J is TRBJ2-1; D possibly corresponds to TRBD2 (5 bases). The germline gives CDR1 SGHRS, CDR2 YFSETQ. Deletions cut 4 bases from V and 4 bases from J, with 15 bases between. CDR3 length: 15 amino acids. In nucleotides, the CDR3 is TGCGCCAGCAGCCCAGGCGGAGGCCCATACAATGAGCAGTTCTTC. Amino acids: CASSPGGGPYNEQFF.

This clone was seen a few times. The CDR3 sequence: CASSAGTGNQPQHF. CDR3 nucleotides: TGTGCCAGCAGTGCGGGGACGGGAAATCAGCCCCAGCATTTT. The chain uses TRBV6-5 and TRBJ1-5, with D perhaps matching TRBD1 (5 bases). The CDR3 loop spans 14 amino acids. The ends were cut back, 5 bases at V and 4 bases at J, with 12 bases in the middle. Germline V gives CDR1 MNHEY, CDR2 SVGAGI.

The chain links TRBV19 to TRBJ2-7; TRBD1 agrees at 7 bases. This CDR3 spans 13 amino acids. CDR1 is LNHDA, CDR2 SQIVND, per germline (reference sequence). After removal of 4 bases from V and 4 bases from J, the junction contained 4 bases not matched to a gene. The CDR3 loop reads CASSRGQRYEQYF. The DNA of the CDR3 is TGTGCCAGTAGTAGGGGACAGAGATACGAGCAGTACTTC.